This paragraph covers one T cell receptor beta chain sequence. Its antigen is as yet unknown. The data originate from a study of blood T cells in healthy people across ages. Overall study findings and caveats: Naive T cell percentage showed a strong correlation with the diversity of TCR beta.

Then a second PCR, running about 6 to 12 cycles, was carried out with a sample-barcoded 5' primer and a J-beta primer mix. Each CDR3 protein gets one entry after TCRdb re-called the 5' RACE reads with MiXCR. Of 500,000 to 550,000 distinct CDR3 sequences in the sample, less than 25% were seen once. Germline V CDR1 and CDR2: SGHTA, FQGNSA. The length of the CDR3 is 16 residues. Trimming removed 4 bases from V and 2 bases from J, with 17 bases in between. These data also featured in a second study, about T cells of mothers and their children.

The clonotype was recovered from a boy aged 5-17 years in good health. V usage is TRBV7-2 and J usage is TRBJ1-2; D gene unclear. The sequenced sample consisted of blood. CDR3 DNA: TGTGCCAGCAGCTCCACTCCCCCAACAGCGAACTATGGCTACACCTTC. Protein sequence: CASSSTPPTANYGYTF.